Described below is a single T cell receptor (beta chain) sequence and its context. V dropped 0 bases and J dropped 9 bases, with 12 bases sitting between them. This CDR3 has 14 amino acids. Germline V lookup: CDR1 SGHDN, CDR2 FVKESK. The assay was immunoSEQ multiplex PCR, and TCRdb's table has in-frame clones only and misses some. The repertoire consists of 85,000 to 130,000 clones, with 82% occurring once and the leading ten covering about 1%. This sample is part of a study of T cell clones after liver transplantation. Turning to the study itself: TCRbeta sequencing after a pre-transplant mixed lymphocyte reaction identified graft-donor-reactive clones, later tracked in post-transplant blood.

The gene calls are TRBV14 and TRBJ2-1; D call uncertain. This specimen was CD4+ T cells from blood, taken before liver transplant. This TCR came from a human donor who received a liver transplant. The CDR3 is CASSQDGPHGEQFF. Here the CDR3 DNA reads TGTGCCAGCAGCCAAGATGGGCCTCACGGTGAGCAGTTCTTC.